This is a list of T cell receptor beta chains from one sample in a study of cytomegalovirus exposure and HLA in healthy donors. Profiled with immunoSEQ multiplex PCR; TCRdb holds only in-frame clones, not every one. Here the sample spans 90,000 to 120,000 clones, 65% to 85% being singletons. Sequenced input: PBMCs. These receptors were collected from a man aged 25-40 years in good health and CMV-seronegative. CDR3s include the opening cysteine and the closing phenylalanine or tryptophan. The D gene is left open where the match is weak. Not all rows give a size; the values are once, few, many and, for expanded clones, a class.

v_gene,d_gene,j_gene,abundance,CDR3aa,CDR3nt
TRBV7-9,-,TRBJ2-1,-,CASSLAGGIGNEQFF,TGTGCCAGCAGCTTAGCGGGCGGGATAGGCAATGAGCAGTTCTTC
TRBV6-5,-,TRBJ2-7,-,CASSYSLGASYEQYF,TGTGCCAGCAGTTACTCGTTGGGGGCCTCCTACGAGCAGTACTTC
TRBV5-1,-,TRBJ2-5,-,CASSDPGETQYF,TGCGCCAGCAGCGATCCCGGGGAGACCCAGTACTTC
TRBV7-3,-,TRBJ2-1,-,CASSSSDEQFF,TGTGCCAGCAGCTCCTCGGATGAGCAGTTCTTC
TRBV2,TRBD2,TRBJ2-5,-,CASSSGGETQYF,TGTGCCAGCAGCAGCGGGGGAGAGACCCAGTACTTC
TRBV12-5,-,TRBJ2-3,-,CASASTDTQYF,TGTGCTAGTGCCTCCACAGATACGCAGTATTTT
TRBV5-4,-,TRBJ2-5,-,CASSLALAQETQYF,TGTGCCAGCAGCTTGGCACTAGCCCAAGAGACCCAGTACTTC
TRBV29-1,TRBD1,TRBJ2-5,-,CSARGRGQGARVEETQYF,TGCAGCGCACGGGGTCGAGGACAGGGGGCTCGGGTGGAGGAGACCCAGTACTTC
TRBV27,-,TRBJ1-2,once,CASSLSENYGYTF,TGTGCCAGCAGTTTATCAGAGAACTATGGCTACACCTTC
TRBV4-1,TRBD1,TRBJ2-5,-,CASSQDYGRQGRETQYF,TGCGCCAGCAGCCAAGATTATGGGAGACAGGGCCGAGAGACCCAGTACTTC
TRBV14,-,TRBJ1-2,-,CASSSDRNYGYTF,TGTGCCAGCAGCTCCGATCGGAACTATGGCTACACCTTC
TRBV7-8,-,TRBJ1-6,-,CASSSGGYRTSSYNSPLHF,TGTGCCAGCAGCTCGGGGGGGTACAGGACAAGCTCCTATAATTCACCCCTCCACTTT
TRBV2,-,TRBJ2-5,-,CASRGGGTQYF,TGTGCCAGCCGAGGGGGGGGGACCCAGTACTTC
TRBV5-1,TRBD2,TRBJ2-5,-,CASSPRTSLKTQYF,TGCGCCAGCAGCCCCAGGACTAGCCTAAAGACCCAGTACTTC
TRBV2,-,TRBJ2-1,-,CASSAGLYNEQFF,TGTGCCAGCAGCGCGGGACTCTACAATGAGCAGTTCTTC
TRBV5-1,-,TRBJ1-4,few,CASSLDGGSTNEKLFF,TGCGCCAGCAGCTTGGACGGGGGAAGCACTAATGAAAAACTGTTTTTT
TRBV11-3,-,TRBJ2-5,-,CASSLAGGETQYF,TGTGCCAGCAGCTTAGCTGGAGGGGAGACCCAGTACTTC
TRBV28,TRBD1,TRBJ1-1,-,CASSSEGAANTEAFF,TGTGCCAGCAGTTCAGAGGGGGCGGCGAACACTGAAGCTTTCTTT
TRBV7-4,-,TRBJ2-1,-,CASSLAACWFF,TGTGCCAGCAGCTTAGCGGCCTGTTGGTTCTTC
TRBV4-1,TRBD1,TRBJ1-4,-,CASSQQHRGSGYEKLFF,TGCGCCAGCAGCCAACAACACAGGGGCTCCGGGTATGAAAAACTGTTTTTT
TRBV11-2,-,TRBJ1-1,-,CASRRASAQAFF,TGTGCCAGCAGGAGGGCTTCGGCCCAAGCTTTCTTT
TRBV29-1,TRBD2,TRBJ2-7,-,CSVDASGSYEQYF,TGCAGCGTTGACGCTAGCGGCTCCTACGAGCAGTACTTC
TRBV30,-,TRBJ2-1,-,CAGTAGFF,TGTGCCGGGACCGCGGGGTTCTTC
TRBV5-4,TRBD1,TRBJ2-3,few,CASSQDRGVPDTQYF,TGTGCCAGCAGCCAGGACAGGGGAGTTCCAGATACGCAGTATTTT
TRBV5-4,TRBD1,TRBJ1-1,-,CASSLAQGRQGNTEAFF,TGTGCCAGCAGCTTGGCACAGGGGAGGCAAGGTAACACTGAAGCTTTCTTT
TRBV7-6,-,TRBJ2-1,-,CASSLATGSYNEQFF,TGTGCCAGCAGCTTAGCAACGGGGAGCTACAATGAGCAGTTCTTC
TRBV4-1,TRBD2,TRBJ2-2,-,CASSPSTTSGGNTGELFF,TGCGCCAGCAGCCCCAGCACCACTAGCGGGGGGAACACCGGGGAGCTGTTTTTT
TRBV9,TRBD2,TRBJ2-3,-,CASSVEERGGGTDTQYF,TGTGCCAGCAGCGTAGAGGAGCGGGGGGGCGGCACAGATACGCAGTATTTT
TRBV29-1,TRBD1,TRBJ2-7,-,CSVGGQGLYEQYF,TGCAGCGTTGGGGGACAGGGACTTTACGAGCAGTACTTC
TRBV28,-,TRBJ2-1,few,CASSLSEYNEQFF,TGTGCCAGCAGTTTATCTGAGTACAATGAGCAGTTCTTC
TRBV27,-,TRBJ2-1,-,CASSLRDRNYNEQFF,TGTGCCAGCAGTTTACGTGATAGAAATTACAATGAGCAGTTCTTC
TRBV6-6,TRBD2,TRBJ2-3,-,CASRATSGSTDTQYF,TGTGCCAGCAGGGCCACTAGCGGGAGCACAGATACGCAGTATTTT
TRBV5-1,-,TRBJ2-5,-,CASSHRSTGTETQYF,TGCGCCAGCAGTCACCGAAGTACGGGTACCGAGACCCAGTACTTC
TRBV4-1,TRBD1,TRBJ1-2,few,CASSQVAGGNGYTF,TGCGCCAGCAGCCAAGTGGCAGGGGGGAATGGCTACACCTTC
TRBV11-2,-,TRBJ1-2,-,CASSPGSGYTF,TGTGCCAGCAGCCCCGGGAGTGGCTACACCTTC
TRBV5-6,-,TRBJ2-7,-,CASNDPRGSYEQYF,TGTGCCAGCAACGATCCTCGGGGCTCCTACGAGCAGTACTTC